Listed below are T cell receptor beta chains from one sample, sequenced in a study of blood T cell repertoires in COVID-19. The repertoire was sequenced with immunoSEQ multiplex PCR; TCRdb's copy has only in-frame clones and lacks some. This sample has around 300,000 clones, with 80% to 90% found just once. The specimen was peripheral blood. The receptors come from a woman between 45 and 65 years old with COVID-19, enrolled during active disease. The CDR3 runs from the conserved cysteine through the conserved F or W. The order of the fields is D gene, V gene, J gene, clone size, CDR3 protein, CDR3 DNA. A D gene is named only where the DNA matches it firmly. Not all rows give a size; the values are once, few, many and, for expanded clones, a class.

d_call: TRBD2; v_call: TRBV3-1/TRBV3-2; j_call: TRBJ2-7; clone_size: .; cdr3_aa: CASSQAGTSGSLYEQYF; cdr3_nt: TGTGCCAGCAGCCAAGCCGGGACTAGCGGGAGTCTATACGAGCAGTACTTC
d_call: .; v_call: TRBV4-1; j_call: TRBJ1-1; clone_size: .; cdr3_aa: CASSHPIGSRYTEAFF; cdr3_nt: TGCGCCAGCAGCCACCCAATCGGTTCTAGGTACACTGAAGCTTTCTTT
d_call: TRBD2; v_call: TRBV24-1; j_call: TRBJ2-7; clone_size: .; cdr3_aa: CATPPRTSGSYEQYF; cdr3_nt: TGTGCCACCCCACCCCGGACTAGCGGGTCTTACGAGCAGTACTTC
d_call: TRBD2; v_call: TRBV25-1; j_call: TRBJ2-3; clone_size: .; cdr3_aa: CASSERGLAGVVDTQYF; cdr3_nt: TGTGCCAGCAGTGAACGCGGACTAGCGGGAGTGGTAGATACGCAGTATTTT
d_call: .; v_call: TRBV27; j_call: TRBJ2-4; clone_size: .; cdr3_aa: CASRGGGNIQYF; cdr3_nt: TGTGCCAGCAGGGGGGGTGGAAACATTCAGTACTTC
d_call: .; v_call: TRBV21-1; j_call: TRBJ2-1; clone_size: .; cdr3_aa: CASSLKGAGFYNEQFF; cdr3_nt: TGTGCCAGCAGCTTAAAAGGCGCAGGATTTTACAATGAGCAGTTCTTC
d_call: .; v_call: TRBV12-3/TRBV12-4; j_call: TRBJ2-2; clone_size: .; cdr3_aa: CAIWTDSTGELFF; cdr3_nt: TGTGCCATTTGGACAGATTCTACCGGGGAGCTGTTTTTT
d_call: .; v_call: TRBV10-3; j_call: TRBJ2-3; clone_size: .; cdr3_aa: CAISETRDNTDTQYF; cdr3_nt: TGTGCCATCAGCGAAACTCGGGACAACACAGATACGCAGTATTTT
d_call: .; v_call: TRBV7-9; j_call: TRBJ1-6; clone_size: .; cdr3_aa: CASSSIPKGNTYNSPLHF; cdr3_nt: TGTGCCAGCAGCTCCATTCCTAAGGGGAACACCTATAATTCACCCCTCCACTTT
d_call: .; v_call: TRBV18; j_call: TRBJ2-7; clone_size: .; cdr3_aa: CASSPTRSPYEQYF; cdr3_nt: TGTGCCAGCTCACCGACGCGGAGTCCCTACGAGCAGTACTTC
d_call: TRBD1; v_call: TRBV6-2/TRBV6-3; j_call: TRBJ1-1; clone_size: .; cdr3_aa: CASSSPDRAPEAFF; cdr3_nt: TGTGCCAGCAGCTCGCCGGACAGGGCGCCTGAAGCTTTCTTT
d_call: TRBD1; v_call: TRBV5-1; j_call: TRBJ2-1; clone_size: .; cdr3_aa: CASSWGQGGSNEQFF; cdr3_nt: TGCGCCAGCAGCTGGGGACAGGGAGGGAGTAATGAGCAGTTCTTC
d_call: TRBD2; v_call: TRBV5-4; j_call: TRBJ2-5; clone_size: .; cdr3_aa: CASSLSAGAGETQYF; cdr3_nt: TGTGCCAGCAGCTTGTCAGCGGGAGCTGGGGAGACCCAGTACTTC
d_call: .; v_call: TRBV30; j_call: TRBJ1-1; clone_size: .; cdr3_aa: CAWSISHSTEAFF; cdr3_nt: TGTGCCTGGAGTATTTCCCATAGCACTGAAGCTTTCTTT
d_call: TRBD2; v_call: TRBV4-1; j_call: TRBJ2-7; clone_size: .; cdr3_aa: CASSLAGGQNYEQYF; cdr3_nt: TGCGCCAGCAGTCTAGCGGGAGGCCAAAACTACGAGCAGTACTTC
d_call: .; v_call: TRBV18; j_call: TRBJ2-3; clone_size: .; cdr3_aa: CASSPRGRGADTQYF; cdr3_nt: TGTGCCAGCTCACCAAGGGGGAGGGGCGCAGATACGCAGTATTTT
d_call: TRBD2; v_call: TRBV7-2; j_call: TRBJ2-1; clone_size: .; cdr3_aa: CASSLVFAGGYNEQFF; cdr3_nt: TGTGCCAGCAGCTTAGTCTTTGCGGGAGGCTACAATGAGCAGTTCTTC
d_call: .; v_call: TRBV11-3; j_call: TRBJ1-2; clone_size: .; cdr3_aa: CASSHSLNANYGYTF; cdr3_nt: TGTGCCAGCAGCCACTCCCTGAACGCTAACTATGGCTACACCTTC
d_call: TRBD1; v_call: TRBV10-3; j_call: TRBJ2-7; clone_size: once; cdr3_aa: CAISDPGQGRYEQYF; cdr3_nt: TGTGCCATCAGTGACCCGGGACAGGGACGGTACGAGCAGTACTTC
d_call: TRBD2; v_call: TRBV18; j_call: TRBJ2-7; clone_size: .; cdr3_aa: CASSPGSGRVYEQYF; cdr3_nt: TGTGCCAGCTCACCGGGTAGCGGGAGGGTCTACGAGCAGTACTTC
d_call: .; v_call: TRBV20-1; j_call: TRBJ2-7; clone_size: .; cdr3_aa: CSAGRSTEQYF; cdr3_nt: TGCAGTGCGGGGAGGTCAACCGAGCAGTACTTC
d_call: TRBD2; v_call: TRBV5-6; j_call: TRBJ2-5; clone_size: .; cdr3_aa: CASSLAGLAGRPGTQYF; cdr3_nt: TGTGCCAGCAGCTTGGCCGGACTAGCGGGTCGACCGGGGACCCAGTACTTC
d_call: TRBD2; v_call: TRBV29-1; j_call: TRBJ2-3; clone_size: .; cdr3_aa: CSVATSGNTQYF; cdr3_nt: TGCAGCGTGGCGACTAGCGGGAATACGCAGTATTTT
d_call: TRBD2; v_call: TRBV7-2; j_call: TRBJ2-2; clone_size: once; cdr3_aa: CASSLSSGRGTGELFF; cdr3_nt: TGTGCCAGCAGCCTTTCTAGCGGGAGAGGGACCGGGGAGCTGTTTTTT
d_call: TRBD2; v_call: TRBV27; j_call: TRBJ2-1; clone_size: .; cdr3_aa: CASSLSPSGYNEQFF; cdr3_nt: TGTGCCAGCAGTTTATCGCCTAGCGGCTACAATGAGCAGTTCTTC
d_call: .; v_call: TRBV7-2; j_call: TRBJ2-7; clone_size: .; cdr3_aa: CASSLAQGRYKQYF; cdr3_nt: TGTGCCAGCAGCTTAGCGCAGGGCCGCTACAAGCAGTACTTC
d_call: .; v_call: TRBV7-6; j_call: TRBJ1-4; clone_size: .; cdr3_aa: CASSLVGQEEKLFF; cdr3_nt: TGTGCCAGCAGCTTAGTGGGGCAGGAGGAAAAACTGTTTTTT
d_call: .; v_call: TRBV7-9; j_call: TRBJ1-2; clone_size: .; cdr3_aa: CASSSQGYGYTF; cdr3_nt: TGTGCCAGCAGCTCACAGGGCTATGGCTACACCTTC
d_call: TRBD1; v_call: TRBV5-4; j_call: TRBJ2-7; clone_size: .; cdr3_aa: CASSSGQGYGQYF; cdr3_nt: TGTGCCAGCAGCTCGGGACAGGGGTACGGGCAGTACTTC
d_call: TRBD2; v_call: TRBV5-6; j_call: TRBJ2-3; clone_size: .; cdr3_aa: CASSWREVPDTQYF; cdr3_nt: TGTGCCAGCAGCTGGCGGGAGGTCCCAGATACGCAGTATTTT
d_call: .; v_call: TRBV6-1; j_call: TRBJ1-5; clone_size: .; cdr3_aa: CASSEGLGAANQPQHF; cdr3_nt: TGTGCCAGCAGTGAAGGACTGGGGGCGGCCAATCAGCCCCAGCATTTT
d_call: .; v_call: TRBV10-3; j_call: TRBJ1-4; clone_size: .; cdr3_aa: CAISEGGLYPEKLFF; cdr3_nt: TGTGCCATCAGTGAGGGCGGACTCTACCCGGAAAAACTGTTTTTT
d_call: TRBD2; v_call: TRBV3-1/TRBV3-2; j_call: TRBJ2-5; clone_size: .; cdr3_aa: CASSGSGLAGGGETQYF; cdr3_nt: TGTGCCAGCAGCGGTTCCGGACTAGCGGGAGGGGGAGAGACCCAGTACTTC
d_call: .; v_call: TRBV18; j_call: TRBJ1-4; clone_size: .; cdr3_aa: CASSPESPNEKLFF; cdr3_nt: TGTGCCAGCTCACCCGAGAGCCCTAATGAAAAACTGTTTTTT
d_call: .; v_call: TRBV30; j_call: TRBJ1-1; clone_size: few; cdr3_aa: CAWEGQKTEAFF; cdr3_nt: TGTGCCTGGGAAGGACAGAAAACTGAAGCTTTCTTT
d_call: .; v_call: TRBV7-2; j_call: TRBJ1-1; clone_size: .; cdr3_aa: CASRDSRMNTEAFF; cdr3_nt: TGTGCCAGCAGGGACAGTCGCATGAACACTGAAGCTTTCTTT
d_call: TRBD1; v_call: TRBV6-5; j_call: TRBJ2-5; clone_size: once; cdr3_aa: CASSLGQGALETQYF; cdr3_nt: TGTGCCAGCAGTTTGGGACAGGGGGCTTTGGAGACCCAGTACTTC
d_call: TRBD1; v_call: TRBV3-1/TRBV3-2; j_call: TRBJ2-2; clone_size: .; cdr3_aa: CASSLVGQGAGELFF; cdr3_nt: TGTGCCAGCAGCCTGGTCGGACAGGGGGCCGGGGAGCTGTTTTTT
d_call: .; v_call: TRBV30; j_call: TRBJ1-1; clone_size: .; cdr3_aa: CAWSVGGTEAFF; cdr3_nt: TGTGCCTGGAGTGTGGGAGGGACTGAAGCTTTCTTT
d_call: TRBD2; v_call: TRBV7-9; j_call: TRBJ2-5; clone_size: .; cdr3_aa: CASSKGGLAGAQETQYF; cdr3_nt: TGTGCCAGCAGCAAAGGGGGGCTAGCGGGGGCACAAGAGACCCAGTACTTC
d_call: TRBD1; v_call: TRBV19; j_call: TRBJ2-1; clone_size: .; cdr3_aa: CASSTDPLTGGEKYNEQFF; cdr3_nt: TGTGCCAGTAGTACCGACCCGCTCACAGGGGGTGAAAAGTACAATGAGCAGTTCTTC
d_call: .; v_call: TRBV5-1; j_call: TRBJ1-4; clone_size: once; cdr3_aa: CASSPGEGWFEKLFF; cdr3_nt: TGCGCCAGCAGCCCCGGGGAGGGGTGGTTTGAAAAACTGTTTTTT
d_call: TRBD1; v_call: TRBV4-2; j_call: TRBJ2-7; clone_size: .; cdr3_aa: CASSLAEARGSPEQYF; cdr3_nt: TGTGCCAGCAGCCTAGCAGAGGCCAGGGGGTCTCCAGAGCAGTACTTC
d_call: .; v_call: TRBV5-1; j_call: TRBJ1-1; clone_size: .; cdr3_aa: CASSGPNTEAFF; cdr3_nt: TGCGCCAGCAGCGGGCCGAACACTGAAGCTTTCTTT
d_call: .; v_call: TRBV9; j_call: TRBJ2-1; clone_size: .; cdr3_aa: CASSVGHYNEQFF; cdr3_nt: TGTGCCAGCAGCGTAGGACACTACAATGAGCAGTTCTTC
d_call: TRBD1; v_call: TRBV10-2; j_call: TRBJ1-2; clone_size: .; cdr3_aa: CASSERQGRYGHTF; cdr3_nt: TGCGCCAGCAGTGAGAGACAGGGAAGGTATGGCCACACCTTC
d_call: .; v_call: TRBV19; j_call: TRBJ1-1; clone_size: .; cdr3_aa: CASSIRGTVMNTEAFF; cdr3_nt: TGTGCCAGTAGTATTAGGGGGACGGTAATGAACACTGAAGCTTTCTTT
d_call: .; v_call: TRBV18; j_call: TRBJ1-5; clone_size: .; cdr3_aa: CASSPVQDLRGQPQHF; cdr3_nt: TGTGCCAGCTCACCCGTCCAGGATCTGCGGGGTCAGCCCCAGCATTTT